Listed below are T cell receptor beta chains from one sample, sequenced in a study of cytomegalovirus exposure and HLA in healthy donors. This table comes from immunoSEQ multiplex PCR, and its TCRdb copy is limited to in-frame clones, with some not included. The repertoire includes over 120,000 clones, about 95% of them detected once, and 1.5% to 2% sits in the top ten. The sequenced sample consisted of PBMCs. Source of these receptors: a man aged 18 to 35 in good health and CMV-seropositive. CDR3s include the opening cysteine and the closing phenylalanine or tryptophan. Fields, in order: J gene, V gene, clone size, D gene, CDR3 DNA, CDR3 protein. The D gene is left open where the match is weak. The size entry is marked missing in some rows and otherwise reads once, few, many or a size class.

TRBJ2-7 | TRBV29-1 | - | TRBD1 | TGCAGCGTTGAAGACTATAACGACAGGGAAGCGTACGAGCAGTACTTC | CSVEDYNDREAYEQYF
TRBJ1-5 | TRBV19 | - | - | TGTGCCAGTAGCCGTGGCAGGGCCGGGCAGCCCCAGCATTTT | CASSRGRAGQPQHF
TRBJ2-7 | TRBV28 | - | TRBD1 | TGTGCCAGCAGGCCGGGACAGGGGACCTACGAGCAGTACTTC | CASRPGQGTYEQYF
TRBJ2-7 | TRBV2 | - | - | TGTGCCAGCGCGGGGACCCTTTACGAGCAGTACTTC | CASAGTLYEQYF
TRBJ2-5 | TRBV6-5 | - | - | TGTGCCAGCAGTTCACCGGGGTATCAAGAGACCCAGTACTTC | CASSSPGYQETQYF
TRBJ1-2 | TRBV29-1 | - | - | TGCAGCGTTATCACAGGGAACTATGGCTACACCTTC | CSVITGNYGYTF
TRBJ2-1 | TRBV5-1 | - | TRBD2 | TGCGCCAGCAGCTTTGGGGGAGCGGGAGGGCCGGGGAGTGAGCAGTTCTTC | CASSFGGAGGPGSEQFF
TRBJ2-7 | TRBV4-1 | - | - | TGCGCCAGCAGCCAAGTGGTTCACCGAGCCTACGAGCAGTACTTC | CASSQVVHRAYEQYF
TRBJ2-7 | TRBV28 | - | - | TGTGCCAGCGGGAGGCTGGGGAACGAGCAGTACTTC | CASGRLGNEQYF
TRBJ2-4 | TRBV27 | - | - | TGTGCCAGCAGTTTGGACCGGGAGAACATTCAGTACTTC | CASSLDRENIQYF
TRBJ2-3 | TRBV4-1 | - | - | TGCGCCAGCAGCCAAGGGCAGGTACTAGATACGCAGTATTTT | CASSQGQVLDTQYF
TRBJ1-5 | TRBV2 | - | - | TGTGCCAGCAGTGAGCTTAGCGGGGGTACCCAGCATTTT | CASSELSGGTQHF
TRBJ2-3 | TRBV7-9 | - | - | TGTGCCAGCAGCCCCGGCGGCTGGCGGTCGGATACGCAGTATTTT | CASSPGGWRSDTQYF
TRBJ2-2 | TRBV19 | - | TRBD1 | TGTGCCAGTCAAACCTGGACAGGGGAGACCGGGGAGCTGTTTTTT | CASQTWTGETGELFF
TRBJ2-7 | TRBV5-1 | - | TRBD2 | TGCGCCAGCAGCGACGGGACTAGTAGTCTCGAGCAGTACTTC | CASSDGTSSLEQYF
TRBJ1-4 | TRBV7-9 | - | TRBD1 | TGTGCCAGCAGCCACTTACCGGGACAGAATAATGAAAAACTGTTTTTT | CASSHLPGQNNEKLFF
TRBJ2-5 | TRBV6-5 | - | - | TGTGCCAGCAGTTACAACGGGTTCGTCGAGGAGACCCAGTACTTC | CASSYNGFVEETQYF
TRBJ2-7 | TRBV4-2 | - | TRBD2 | TGTGCCAGCAGCCCCGGACTAGCGACAACCTACGAGCAGTACTTC | CASSPGLATTYEQYF
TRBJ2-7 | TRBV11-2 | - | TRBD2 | TGTGCCAGCAGCCCCGCGGTAGTGGGAGGGCCTAGGGCCTACGAGCAGTACTTC | CASSPAVVGGPRAYEQYF
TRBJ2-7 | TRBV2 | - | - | TGTGCCAGCAATCCCACTAGAGTATACGAGCAGTACTTC | CASNPTRVYEQYF
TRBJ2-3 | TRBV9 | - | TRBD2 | TGTGCCAGCTCCTCGGGGGGATGGAGCACAGATACGCAGTATTTT | CASSSGGWSTDTQYF
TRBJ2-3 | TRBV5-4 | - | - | TGTGCCAGCAGCTTGTTCCGACTAGGGTTTCAAGATACGCAGTATTTT | CASSLFRLGFQDTQYF
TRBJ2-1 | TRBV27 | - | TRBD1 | TGTGCCAGCAGTTTATGGGGGACAGGGGACAATGAGCAGTTCTTC | CASSLWGTGDNEQFF
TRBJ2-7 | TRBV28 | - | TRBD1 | TGTGCCAGCAGTTTATCCGGGACAGCCCTCTTCGAGCAGTACTTC | CASSLSGTALFEQYF
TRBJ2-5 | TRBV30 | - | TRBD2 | TGTGCCTGGAGTGTACGTCGGACTAGCGGGAGTGACTGGCAAGAGACCCAGTACTTC | CAWSVRRTSGSDWQETQYF
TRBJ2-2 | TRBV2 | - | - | TGTGCCAGCAGTGTAGTACCCACCGGGGAGCTGTTTTTT | CASSVVPTGELFF
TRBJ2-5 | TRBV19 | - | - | TGTGCCAGTAGCCCAGGGTTCCAAGAGACCCAGTACTTC | CASSPGFQETQYF
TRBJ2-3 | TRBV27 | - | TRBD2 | TGTGCCAGCAGTTCGTTTTCTAGCGGGAGAACAGATACGCAGTATTTT | CASSSFSSGRTDTQYF
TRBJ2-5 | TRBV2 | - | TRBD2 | TGTGCCAGCAGTGAATTAGCGGGAGGAGGCCAAGAGACCCAGTACTTC | CASSELAGGGQETQYF
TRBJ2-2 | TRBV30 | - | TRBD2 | TGTGCCTGGAGTGGTAGCGGGAGACCCCCCGGGGAGCTGTTTTTT | CAWSGSGRPPGELFF
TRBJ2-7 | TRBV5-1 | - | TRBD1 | TGCGCCAGCAGACGGGGACAGAGCTACGAGCAGTACTTC | CASRRGQSYEQYF
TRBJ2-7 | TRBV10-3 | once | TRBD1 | TGTGCCATCAGTGAGGGGGACAGGCTCTCCTACGAGCAGTACTTC | CAISEGDRLSYEQYF
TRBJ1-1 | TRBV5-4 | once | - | TGTGCCAGCAGCCCCGGCCAGGGGTGGAAAGGCGCTGAAGCTTTCTTT | CASSPGQGWKGAEAFF
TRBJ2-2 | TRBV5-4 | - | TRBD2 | TGTGCCATTGGGGATAGCGGGTGGGGGAACACCGGGGAGCTGTTTTTT | CAIGDSGWGNTGELFF
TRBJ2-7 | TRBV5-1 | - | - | TGCGCCAGCAGCATTAGCGGATCAGGGTACGAGCAGTACTTC | CASSISGSGYEQYF
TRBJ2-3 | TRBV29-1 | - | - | TGCAGCGTTGCTGAACAGTTCAAGGATACGCAGTATTTT | CSVAEQFKDTQYF
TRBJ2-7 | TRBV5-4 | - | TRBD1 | TGTGCCAGCAGCCCGAACAGGGGCGACGAGCAGTACTTC | CASSPNRGDEQYF
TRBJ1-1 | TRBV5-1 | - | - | TGCGCCAGCAGCTTGCAGCAGGGAAGCATAGACACTGAAGCTTTCTTT | CASSLQQGSIDTEAFF
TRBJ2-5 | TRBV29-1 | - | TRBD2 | TGCAGCAGTTTTTCCGGGACTAGCGGGAGCACGGAGACCCAGTACTTC | CSSFSGTSGSTETQYF
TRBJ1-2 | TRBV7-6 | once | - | TGTGCCAGCAGCCTTACAGAAGTCTATGGCTACACCTTC | CASSLTEVYGYTF
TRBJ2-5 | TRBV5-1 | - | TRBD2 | TGCGCCAGCAGCTTGGGGCTAGCGGAGAACCAAGAGACCCAGTACTTC | CASSLGLAENQETQYF
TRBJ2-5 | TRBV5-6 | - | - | TGTGCCAGCAGTTATTCGGGACACCTAGGGACCCAGTACTTC | CASSYSGHLGTQYF
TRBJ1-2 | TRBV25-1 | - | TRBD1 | TGTGCCAGCAGTGAACCGGGACAGATCTATGGCTACACCTTC | CASSEPGQIYGYTF
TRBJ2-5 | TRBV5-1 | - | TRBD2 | TGCGCCAGCAGCGCGTCTAGCGGTCAAGAGACCCAGTACTTC | CASSASSGQETQYF
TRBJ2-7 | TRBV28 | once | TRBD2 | TGTGCCAGCAGTTCCCTAGCGGGAGGGAAGGACGAGCAGTACTTC | CASSSLAGGKDEQYF
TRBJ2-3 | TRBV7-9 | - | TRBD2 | TGTGCCAGCAGCTCTAGCGGGGACGGGACGCAGTATTTT | CASSSSGDGTQYF
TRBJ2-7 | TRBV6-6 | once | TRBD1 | TGTGCCAGCAGAAAATACAGGGGGACCTACGAGCAGTACTTC | CASRKYRGTYEQYF
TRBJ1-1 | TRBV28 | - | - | TGTGCCAGCAGTTTCGATCTCATGTCCGGGAACACTGAAGCTTTCTTT | CASSFDLMSGNTEAFF
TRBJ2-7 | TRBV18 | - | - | TGTGCCAGCTCACCATTCTCGCGGGCCAAAACCTACGAGCAGTACTTC | CASSPFSRAKTYEQYF